This T cell receptor beta chain was captured by sequencing in a study of regulatory dendritic cells for organ transplantation. With respect to this clone: Its antigen is unknown.

Study-level points and caveats: Memory CD8+ clonal expansion seemed more limited with regulatory than mature dendritic cells.

Clones were sequenced by immunoSEQ multiplex PCR, and TCRdb holds only the in-frame ones, with some missing. This repertoire shows around 30,000 clones, around 83% found once; its top ten account for less than 0.11%. Germline CDR1 and CDR2: SNHLY and FYNNEI. This CDR3 is built from 15 residues. Trimming took off 7 bases at V and 0 bases at J, with 15 bases between the two ends. This TCR was sampled from a human donor in good health. The gene calls are TRBV2 and TRBJ1-1; unclear D gene. The source material was naive CD4+ T cells from blood. Subset meaning: CD45RA+ naive T cells. The CDR3 loop reads CASTGTAGMNTEAFF. Written as DNA, the CDR3 is TGTGCCAGCACGGGAACGGCAGGTATGAACACTGAAGCTTTCTTT. The full variable domain, with the rest looked up from reference TRBV2 and TRBJ1-1, is EPEVTQTPSHQVTQMGQEVILRCVPISNHLYFYWYRQILGQKVEFLVSFYNNEISEKSEIFDDQFSVERPDGSNFTLKIRSTKLEDSAMYFCASTGTAGMNTEAFFGQGTRLTVV.